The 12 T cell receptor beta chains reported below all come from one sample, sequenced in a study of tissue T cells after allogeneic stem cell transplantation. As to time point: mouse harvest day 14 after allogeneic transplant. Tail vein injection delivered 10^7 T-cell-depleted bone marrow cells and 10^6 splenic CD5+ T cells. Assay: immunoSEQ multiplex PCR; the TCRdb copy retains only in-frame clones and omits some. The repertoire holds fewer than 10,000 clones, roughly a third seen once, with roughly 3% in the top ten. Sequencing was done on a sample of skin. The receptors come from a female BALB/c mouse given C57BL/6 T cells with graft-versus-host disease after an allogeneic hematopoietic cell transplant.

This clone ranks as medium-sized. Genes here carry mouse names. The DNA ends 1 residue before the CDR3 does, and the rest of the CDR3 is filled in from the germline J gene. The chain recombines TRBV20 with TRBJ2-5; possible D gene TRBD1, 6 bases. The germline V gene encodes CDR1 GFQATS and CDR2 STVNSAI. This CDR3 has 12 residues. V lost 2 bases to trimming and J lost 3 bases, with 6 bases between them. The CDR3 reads CGARRGQDTQYF. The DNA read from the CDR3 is TGTGGTGCTAGGAGGGGGCAAGACACCCAGTAC.

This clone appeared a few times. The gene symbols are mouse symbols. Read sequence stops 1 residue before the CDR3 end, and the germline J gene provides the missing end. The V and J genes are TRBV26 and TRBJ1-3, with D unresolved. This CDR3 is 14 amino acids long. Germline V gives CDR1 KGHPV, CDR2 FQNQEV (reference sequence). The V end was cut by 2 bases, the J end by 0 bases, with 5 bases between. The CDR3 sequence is CASSLGNSGNTLYF. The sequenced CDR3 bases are TGTGCCAGCAGTCTGGGCAATTCTGGAAATACGCTCTAT.

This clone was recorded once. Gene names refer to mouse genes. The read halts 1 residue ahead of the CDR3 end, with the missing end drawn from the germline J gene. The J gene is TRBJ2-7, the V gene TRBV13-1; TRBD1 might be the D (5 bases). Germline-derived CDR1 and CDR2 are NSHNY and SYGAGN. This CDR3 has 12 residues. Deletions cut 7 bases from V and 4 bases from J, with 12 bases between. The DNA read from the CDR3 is TGTGCCAGCGGTCTGACAGATTATGAACAGTAC. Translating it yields CASGLTDYEQY. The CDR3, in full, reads CASGLTDYEQYF.

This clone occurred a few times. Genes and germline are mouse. The covered CDR3 bases are TGTGCCAGCAGTGCCAAGACAGATAACAACCAGGCTCCGCTT. As protein: CASSAKTDNNQAPL. The entire CDR3 is CASSAKTDNNQAPLF. This chain joins TRBV15 and TRBJ1-5; tentatively, D is TRBD1 (5 bases). From the germline J gene comes the end of the CDR3, since the read stops 1 residue before it. The V gene's germline CDR1 is SGHND and CDR2 FRSKSL. The CDR3 loop spans 15 amino acids. V was shortened by 5 bases and J by 0 bases, with 11 bases between the two germline ends.

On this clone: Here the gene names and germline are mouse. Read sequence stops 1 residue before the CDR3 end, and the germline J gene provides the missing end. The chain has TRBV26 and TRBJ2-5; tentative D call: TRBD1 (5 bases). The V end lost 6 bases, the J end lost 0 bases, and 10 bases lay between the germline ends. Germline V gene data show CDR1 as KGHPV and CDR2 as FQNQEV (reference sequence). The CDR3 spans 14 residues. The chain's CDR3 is CASRPGINQDTQYF. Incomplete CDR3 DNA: TGTGCCAGCAGGCCAGGGATTAACCAAGACACCCAGTAC. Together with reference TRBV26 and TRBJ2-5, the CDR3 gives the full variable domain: NSKVIQTPRYLVKGQGQKAKMRCIPEKGHPVVFWYQQNKNNEFKFLINFQNQEVLQQIDMTEKRFSAECPSNSPCSLEIQSSEAGDSALYLCASRPGINQDTQYFGPGTRLLVL.

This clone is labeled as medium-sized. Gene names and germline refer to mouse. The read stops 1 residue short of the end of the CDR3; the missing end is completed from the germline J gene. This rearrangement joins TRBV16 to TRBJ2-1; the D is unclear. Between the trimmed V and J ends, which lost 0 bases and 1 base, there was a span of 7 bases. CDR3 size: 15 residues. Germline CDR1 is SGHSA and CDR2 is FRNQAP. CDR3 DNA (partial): TGTGCAAGCAGCTTAGAACCGGACAACTATGCTGAGCAGTTC. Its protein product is CASSLEPDNYAEQF. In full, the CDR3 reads CASSLEPDNYAEQFF.

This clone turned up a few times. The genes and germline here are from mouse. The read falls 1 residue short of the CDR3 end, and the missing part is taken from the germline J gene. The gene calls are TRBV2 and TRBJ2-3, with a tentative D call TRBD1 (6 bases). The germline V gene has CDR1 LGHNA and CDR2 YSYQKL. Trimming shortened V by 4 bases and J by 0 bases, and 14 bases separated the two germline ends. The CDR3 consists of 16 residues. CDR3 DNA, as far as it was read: TGTGCCAGCAGCCCCCTACAGGGCACTAGTGCAGAAACGCTGTAT. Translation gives CASSPLQGTSAETLY. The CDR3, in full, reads CASSPLQGTSAETLYF.

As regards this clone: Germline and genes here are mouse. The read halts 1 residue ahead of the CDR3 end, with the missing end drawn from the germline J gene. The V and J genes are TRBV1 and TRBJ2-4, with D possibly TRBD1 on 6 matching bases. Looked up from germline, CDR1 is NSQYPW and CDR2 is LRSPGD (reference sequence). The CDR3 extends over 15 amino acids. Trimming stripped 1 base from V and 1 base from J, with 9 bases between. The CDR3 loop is CTCSAVRGGQNTLYF. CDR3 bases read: TGCACCTGCAGTGCAGTCAGGGGTGGTCAAAACACCTTGTAC.

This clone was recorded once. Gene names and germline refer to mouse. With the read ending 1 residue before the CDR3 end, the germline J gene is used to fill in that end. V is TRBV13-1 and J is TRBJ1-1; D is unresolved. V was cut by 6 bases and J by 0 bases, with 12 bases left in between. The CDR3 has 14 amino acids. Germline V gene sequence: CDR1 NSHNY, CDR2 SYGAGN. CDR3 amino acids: CASIPRRANTEVFF. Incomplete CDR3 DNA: TGTGCCAGCATTCCCCGACGAGCAAACACAGAAGTCTTC.

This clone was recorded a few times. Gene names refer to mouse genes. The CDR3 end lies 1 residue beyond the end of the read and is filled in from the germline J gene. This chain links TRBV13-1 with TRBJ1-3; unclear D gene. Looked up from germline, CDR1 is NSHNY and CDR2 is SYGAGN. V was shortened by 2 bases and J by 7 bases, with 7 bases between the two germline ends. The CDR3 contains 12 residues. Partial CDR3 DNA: TGTGCCAGCAGTGAAACCGGGAATACGCTCTAT. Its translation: CASSETGNTLY. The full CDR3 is CASSETGNTLYF.

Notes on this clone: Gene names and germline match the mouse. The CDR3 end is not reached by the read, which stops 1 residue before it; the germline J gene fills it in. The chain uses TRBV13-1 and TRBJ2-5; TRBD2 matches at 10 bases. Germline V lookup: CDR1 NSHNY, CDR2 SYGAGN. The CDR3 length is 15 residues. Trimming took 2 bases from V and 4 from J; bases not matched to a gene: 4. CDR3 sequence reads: CASSDKLGGKDTQYF. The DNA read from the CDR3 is TGTGCCAGCAGTGACAAACTGGGGGGGAAAGACACCCAGTAC.

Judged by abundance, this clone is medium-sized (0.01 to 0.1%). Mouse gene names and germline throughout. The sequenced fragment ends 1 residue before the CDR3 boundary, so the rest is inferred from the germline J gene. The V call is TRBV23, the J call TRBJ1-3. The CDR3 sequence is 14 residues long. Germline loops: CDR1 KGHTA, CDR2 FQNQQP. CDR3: CSSSQGGSGNTLYF. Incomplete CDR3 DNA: TGCTCCAGCAGTCAAGGGGGGTCTGGAAATACGCTCTAT.